The 5 T cell receptor beta chains below all came from one sample that was sequenced in a study of OX40 agonist ivuxolimab in advanced cancers. The assay was immunoSEQ multiplex PCR, and TCRdb's table has in-frame clones only and misses some. The sample lists 65,000 to 95,000 clones, roughly 84% occurring once. The sample in question was CD4+ or CD8+ T cells sorted from blood, obtained in a trial of the OX40 agonist ivuxolimab. All receptors come from an adult with an advanced solid tumor such as melanoma, head and neck, liver or kidney cancer.

This rearrangement joins TRBV2 to TRBJ1-1; D possibly corresponds to TRBD1 (5 bases). Germline V gene sequence: CDR1 SNHLY, CDR2 FYNNEI. The CDR3 consists of 15 residues. V was clipped by 6 bases and J by 4 bases, with 18 bases between them. For the CDR3, the DNA is TGTGCCAGCAGACCGCTTCAGGGCTATGGCACTGAAGCTTTCTTT. Protein sequence: CASRPLQGYGTEAFF.

V is TRBV7-7 and J is TRBJ2-4; D not resolved. The ends were cut back, 5 bases at V and 2 bases at J, with 16 bases in the middle. There are 16 residues in the CDR3. Per the germline V gene, CDR1 is SSHAT and CDR2 is FNYEAQ (reference sequence). The CDR3 bases are TGTGCCAGCAGCCCCCCTGAGGCCCCACCCAAAAACATTCAGTACTTC. Its protein is CASSPPEAPPKNIQYF. Using reference TRBV7-7 and TRBJ2-4 for the parts outside the CDR3, the full variable domain is GAGVSQSPRYKVTKRGQDVTLRCDPISSHATLYWYQQALGQGPEFLTYFNYEAQPDKSGLPSDRFSAERPEGSISTLTIQRTEQRDSAMYRCASSPPEAPPKNIQYFGAGTRLSVL.

The V and J genes are TRBV28 and TRBJ2-5, with D uncertain. This CDR3 spans 12 amino acids. Deletions cut 1 base from V and 4 bases from J, with 4 bases between. CDR1 and CDR2 (germline): MDHEN, SYDVKM. The CDR3 is CASSLFRETQYF. The CDR3 DNA is TGTGCCAGCAGTTTATTTCGAGAGACCCAGTACTTC.

The V call is TRBV29-1, the J call TRBJ1-2; D uncertain. The CDR3 length is 13 residues. CDR1 is SQVTM, CDR2 ANQGSEA, per germline. The V end was cut by 5 bases, the J end by 4 bases, with 14 bases between. The CDR3 sequence is CSVSPAFGYGYTF. CDR3 coding DNA: TGCAGCGTTAGCCCAGCCTTTGGCTATGGCTACACCTTC. Using reference TRBV29-1 and TRBJ1-2 for the parts outside the CDR3, the full variable domain is SAVISQKPSRDICQRGTSLTIQCQVDSQVTMMFWYRQQPGQSLTLIATANQGSEATYESGFVIDKFPISRPNLTFSTLTVSNMSPEDSSIYLCSVSPAFGYGYTFGSGTRLTVV.

The genes are TRBV11-2 and TRBJ2-1, with D hard to call. The CDR3 totals 14 residues. CDR1 and CDR2 (germline): SGHAT, FQNNGV. V shed 0 bases and J shed 8 bases, with 11 bases lying between them. CDR3 sequence reads: CASSLDSSRDEQFF. CDR3 in DNA: TGTGCCAGCAGCTTAGATAGCTCCCGTGATGAGCAGTTCTTC. The entire variable domain, with the rest obtained from reference TRBV11-2 and TRBJ2-1, is as follows: EAGVAQSPRYKIIEKRQSVAFWCNPISGHATLYWYQQILGQGPKLLIQFQNNGVVDDSQLPKDRFSAERLKGVDSTLKIQPAKLEDSAVYLCASSLDSSRDEQFFGPGTRLTVL.